Sequencing of this T cell receptor beta chain was carried out in a study of monozygotic twins with inflammatory bowel disease. Broader study findings: Relative clonotype sharing with others was diminished in IBD patients versus healthy twins, particularly with disease activity.

Germline V gene data show CDR1 as LNHNV and CDR2 as YYDKDF (reference sequence). This CDR3 is built from 17 residues. It was from whole blood, with no T cell sorting, that total RNA was isolated. Comment on this clonotype: Antigen: not known.

Generation of cDNA took place in eight separate reactions per sample. Reprocessing the 5' RACE reads, TCRdb reports a single entry for every CDR3 protein and omits DNA. This repertoire includes about 350,000 distinct CDR3 sequences. The receptor's source is a human donor with ulcerative colitis or Crohn's disease, or a healthy co-twin of an affected twin (not recorded which). This chain uses TRBV15 with TRBJ2-3; TCRdb's D gene call, TRBD1, goes unchecked for lack of DNA. Input material: blood. This chain's CDR3 is CATSRDAPGSGTDTQYF.